This TCR beta chain was captured in a study of T-cell reconstitution after alpha-beta-depleted transplantation in children. The CDR3 has 15 residues. Germline loops: CDR1 SEHNR, CDR2 FQNEAQ (reference sequence). V was pared by 5 bases and J by 4 bases, with 17 bases between. The table lists this clonotype with many counts. Using unique molecular identifiers, the investigators prepared the TCRbeta library. Via MiXCR, TCRdb re-called the PCR reads, giving one row per CDR3 protein. The sample shows 330,000 or so distinct CDR3 sequences, under 13% of them seen only once. The receptor was isolated from a human donor who donated a stem cell graft to a child with acute lymphoblastic leukemia. The gene calls are TRBV7-9 and TRBJ1-1; D is unclear. The sequencing used PBMCs from the stem cell graft donor, collected from the stem cell graft. CDR3 sequence reads: CASSLSIGLGTEAFF. The DNA of the CDR3 is TGTGCCAGCAGCCTTAGTATAGGGTTGGGCACTGAAGCTTTCTTT.